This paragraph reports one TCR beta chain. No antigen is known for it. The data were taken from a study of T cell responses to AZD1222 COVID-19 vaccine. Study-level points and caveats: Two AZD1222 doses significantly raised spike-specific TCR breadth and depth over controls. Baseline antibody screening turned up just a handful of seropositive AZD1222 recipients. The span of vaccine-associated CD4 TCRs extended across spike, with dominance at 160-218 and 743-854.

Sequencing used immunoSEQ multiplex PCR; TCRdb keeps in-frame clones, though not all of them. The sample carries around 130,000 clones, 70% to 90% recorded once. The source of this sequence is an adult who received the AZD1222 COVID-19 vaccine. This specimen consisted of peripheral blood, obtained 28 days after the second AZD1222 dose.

This chain's CDR3 is CASRTRTGGSTGELFF. The CDR3 DNA follows: TGTGCCAGCAGGACTCGGACAGGGGGAAGCACCGGGGAGCTGTTTTTT. The chain recombines TRBV28 with TRBJ2-2; TRBD1 matches at 10 bases. Germline V gene sequence: CDR1 MDHEN, CDR2 SYDVKM. V was pared by 6 bases and J by 4 bases, with 8 bases of the junction left unmatched. The CDR3 length is 16 residues.